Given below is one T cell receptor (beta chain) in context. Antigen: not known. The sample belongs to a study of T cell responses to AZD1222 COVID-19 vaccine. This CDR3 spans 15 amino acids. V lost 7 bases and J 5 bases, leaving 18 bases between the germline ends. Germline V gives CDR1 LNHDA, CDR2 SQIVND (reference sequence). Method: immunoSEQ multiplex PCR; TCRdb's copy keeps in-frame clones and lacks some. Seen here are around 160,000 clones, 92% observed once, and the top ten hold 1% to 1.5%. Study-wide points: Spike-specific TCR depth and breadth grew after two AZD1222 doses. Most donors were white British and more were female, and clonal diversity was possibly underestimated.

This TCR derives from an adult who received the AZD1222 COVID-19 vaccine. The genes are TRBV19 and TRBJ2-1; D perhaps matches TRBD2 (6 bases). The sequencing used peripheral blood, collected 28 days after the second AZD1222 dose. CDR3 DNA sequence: TGTGCCAGTACCCGAATGGAGGGCCTTGACAATGAGCAGTTCTTC. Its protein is CASTRMEGLDNEQFF.